The text below deals with one T cell receptor beta chain. The germline V gene has CDR1 LNHDA and CDR2 SQIVND (reference sequence). The CDR3 is made up of 12 amino acids. V gave up 11 bases and J gave up 10 bases, with 18 bases separating them. These data come from a study of shared clonotypes between healthy human individuals. Profiling relied on immunoSEQ multiplex PCR, and the TCRdb table lists in-frame clones only, not all of them. The sample records over a million clones, approximately 96% being singletons. The rearrangement links TRBV19 to TRBJ2-1; TRBD2 is a possible D gene (5 bases). This TCR derives from a man aged 25 to 40 in good health. Sequences were obtained from naive CD4+ T cells sorted from blood. Described subset: CD45RA+ positively selected. CDR3 residues: CAVAGSGWEQFF. CDR3 bases: TGTGCCGTCGCGGGCTCAGGATGGGAGCAGTTCTTC.